This T cell receptor beta chain was obtained from a study of blood T cell repertoires in COVID-19. Generated by immunoSEQ multiplex PCR, the TCRdb table keeps only in-frame clones and is missing some. Of about 160,000 clones in the sample, over 70% are singletons; the top ten hold about 5.8%. This CDR3 is 13 amino acids long. Germline lookup yields CDR1 LNHDA and CDR2 SQIVND (reference sequence). V was pared by 8 bases and J by 5 bases, with 15 bases between. This chain uses TRBV19 with TRBJ1-1; D is ambiguous. This TCR was recovered from a woman in her forties with acute COVID-19. Sequencing was performed on PBMCs or T cells enriched from blood (not recorded which). The CDR3 loop reads CASGERWRTEAFF. The CDR3 nucleotides are TGTGCCAGTGGAGAGCGGTGGAGGACTGAAGCTTTCTTT.